This TCR beta chain appears in the sequencing data of a study of cytomegalovirus exposure and HLA in healthy donors. About the research overall: Researchers previously reported finding 90 million to 130 million unique TCR beta sequences from 150 million to 200 million T cells.

Notes on this clone: As yet, its antigen is unknown.

The PCR was carried out with 60 Vbeta primers and 13 Jbeta primers. Generated by immunoSEQ multiplex PCR, the TCRdb table keeps only in-frame clones and is missing some. The repertoire consists of 200,000 to 250,000 clones, with 82% occurring once and the leading ten covering 4.5% to 6%. The study's findings and limits: Later on, a genetic analysis was performed. It linked a missense variant in DCLRE1C with V- and J-gene trimming of TCR beta.

V lost 0 bases, J lost 2 bases, and 22 bases lay in between. There are 19 residues in the CDR3. CDR1 is LGHNT, CDR2 FRNRAP, per germline. The sample consisted of PBMCs. The V and J genes are TRBV12-5 and TRBJ1-2, with a possible D match to TRBD1 (6 bases). The clonotype comes from a woman aged 40 to 55 in good health and CMV-seropositive. CDR3: CASGLVLLGASLANYGYTF. CDR3 DNA: TGTGCTAGTGGTTTGGTACTGCTGGGGGCGTCCCTAGCCAACTATGGCTACACCTTC.